This T cell receptor (beta chain) was observed in a study of T-cell memory formation after mild COVID-19. Overall study: Across donors, TCR clusters were largely donor specific.

This clonotype was observed a few times. The antigen remains unidentified. Study-level results: Second-wave clones peaking on day 37 lacked confirmed SARS-CoV-2 specificity.

TCRdb redid the calling of the 5' RACE reads with MiXCR, one entry per CDR3 protein. The sample has more than 120,000 distinct CDR3 sequences, approximately 5.7% seen once. The sequence came from an adult woman who had mild COVID-19 (a few samples of this study predate the infection). Cell type and time point are not known. Sequencing input: PBMCs or a T cell subset sorted from them (not recorded which).

The CDR3: CASRRSALSQNEQFF. The CDR3 DNA reads as TGTGCCAGCAGACGGTCGGCGCTTTCTCAGAATGAGCAGTTCTTC. V is TRBV12-3 or TRBV12-4 and J is TRBJ2-1; D gene ambiguous. The V end was cut by 6 bases, the J end by 7 bases, with 19 bases between. The length of the CDR3 is 15 residues.